One and the same sample provided the 2 T cell receptor beta chains below, sequenced in a study of control samples from healthy donors and cancer patients. Only in-frame clones appear in the TCRdb table, and some are missing; sequencing was by immunoSEQ multiplex PCR. This repertoire shows more than 95,000 clones, over 85% found once; its top ten account for over 8%. Sequencing used blood. These TCRs come from a young man in good health.

The gene calls are TRBV11-2 and TRBJ2-7, with D tentatively TRBD2 (5 bases). Trimming pared 4 bases from V and 7 bases from J, leaving 8 bases between. The germline CDR1 and CDR2 sequences are SGHAT and FQNNGV. This CDR3 is built from 11 residues. CDR3 residues: CASSWTGEQYF. DNA of the CDR3: TGTGCCAGCAGCTGGACGGGAGAGCAGTACTTC.

The chain combines TRBV10-2 with TRBJ2-1, with 10 bases matching TRBD2. Germline V CDR1 and CDR2: WSHSY, SAAADI. Trimming at V came to 6 bases and at J to 6 bases, leaving 5 bases not matched to a gene. There are 14 residues in the CDR3. CDR3 nucleotides: TGCGCCAGCAGAGAGCTAGCGGGGGTCAATGAGCAGTTCTTC. It is translated as CASRELAGVNEQFF.